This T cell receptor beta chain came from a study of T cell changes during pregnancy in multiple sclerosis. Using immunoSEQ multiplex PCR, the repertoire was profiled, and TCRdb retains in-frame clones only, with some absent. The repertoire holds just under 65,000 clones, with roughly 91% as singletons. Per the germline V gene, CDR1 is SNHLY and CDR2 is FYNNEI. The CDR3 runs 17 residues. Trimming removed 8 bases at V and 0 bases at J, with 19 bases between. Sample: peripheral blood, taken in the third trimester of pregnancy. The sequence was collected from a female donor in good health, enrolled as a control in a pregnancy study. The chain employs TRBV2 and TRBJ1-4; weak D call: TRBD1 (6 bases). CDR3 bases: TGTGCCAGCCTAGACAGGTTCTTCCCCCCAACTAATGAAAAACTGTTTTTT. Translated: CASLDRFFPPTNEKLFF.